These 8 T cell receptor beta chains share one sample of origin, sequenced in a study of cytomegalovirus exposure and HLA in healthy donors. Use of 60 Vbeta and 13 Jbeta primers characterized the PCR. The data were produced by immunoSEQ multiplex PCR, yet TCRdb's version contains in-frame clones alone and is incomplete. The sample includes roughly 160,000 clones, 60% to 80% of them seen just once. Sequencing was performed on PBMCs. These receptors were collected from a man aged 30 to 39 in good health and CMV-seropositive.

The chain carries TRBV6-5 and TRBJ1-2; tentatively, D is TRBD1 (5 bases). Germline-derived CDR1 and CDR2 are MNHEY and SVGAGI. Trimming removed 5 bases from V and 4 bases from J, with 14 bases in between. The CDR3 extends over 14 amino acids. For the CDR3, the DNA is TGTGCCAGCAGTACTCGGCGGGGGGGCTATGGCTACACCTTC. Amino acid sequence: CASSTRRGGYGYTF.

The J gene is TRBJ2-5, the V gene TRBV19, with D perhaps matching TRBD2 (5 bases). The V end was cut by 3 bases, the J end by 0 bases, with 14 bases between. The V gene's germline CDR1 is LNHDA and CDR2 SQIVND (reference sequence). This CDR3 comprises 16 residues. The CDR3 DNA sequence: TGTGCCAGTAGTATGCTCGGGGTACTATACCAAGAGACCCAGTACTTC. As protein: CASSMLGVLYQETQYF.

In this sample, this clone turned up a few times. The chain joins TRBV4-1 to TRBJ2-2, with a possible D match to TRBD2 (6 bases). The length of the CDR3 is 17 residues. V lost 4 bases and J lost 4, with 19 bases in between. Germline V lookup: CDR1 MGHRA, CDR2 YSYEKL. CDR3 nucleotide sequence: TGCGCCAGCAGCCTGGAGGGGCCCGCAATGGTCACCGGGGAGCTGTTTTTT. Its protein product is CASSLEGPAMVTGELFF.

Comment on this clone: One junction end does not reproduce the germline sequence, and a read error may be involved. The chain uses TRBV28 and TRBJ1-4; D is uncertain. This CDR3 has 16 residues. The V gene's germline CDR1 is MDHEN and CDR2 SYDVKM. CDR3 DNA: TGTGCCAGCAGTTTATCAGGACTCAGAACTTATGAAAAACTGTTTTTT. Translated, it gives CASSLSGLRTYEKLFF.

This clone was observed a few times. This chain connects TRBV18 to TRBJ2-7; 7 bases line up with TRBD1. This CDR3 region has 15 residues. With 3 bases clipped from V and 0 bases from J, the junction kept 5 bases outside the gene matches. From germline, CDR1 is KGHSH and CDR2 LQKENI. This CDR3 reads CASSPGQVSSYEQYF. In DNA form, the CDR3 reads TGTGCCAGCTCACCCGGACAGGTTAGCTCCTACGAGCAGTACTTC.

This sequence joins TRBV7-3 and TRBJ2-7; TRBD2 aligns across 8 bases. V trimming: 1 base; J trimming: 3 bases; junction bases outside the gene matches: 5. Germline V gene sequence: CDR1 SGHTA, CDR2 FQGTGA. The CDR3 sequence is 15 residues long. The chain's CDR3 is CASSLNDAGGYEQYF. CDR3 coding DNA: TGTGCCAGCAGCTTAAATGACGCGGGGGGCTACGAGCAGTACTTC.

The CDR3 spells CASSLLKGAIQPQHF. DNA for the CDR3: TGTGCCAGCAGTTTACTCAAGGGGGCGATTCAGCCCCAGCATTTT. This chain links TRBV28 with TRBJ1-5; 7 bases line up with TRBD1. V lost 2 bases to trimming and J lost 6 bases; unmatched junction nucleotides: 7. The CDR3 totals 15 residues. CDR1 is MDHEN and CDR2 is SYDVKM in the germline V gene.

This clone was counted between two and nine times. The CDR3 DNA is TGTGCCAGCAGCACCGGGTCCTACGAGCAGTACTTC. Translation gives CASSTGSYEQYF. This chain joins TRBV5-6 and TRBJ2-7; D ambiguous. V was cut by 4 bases and J by 1 base, with 6 bases left in between. CDR1 and CDR2 from the germline V gene are SGHDT and YYEEEE. CDR3 length: 12 amino acids.